This TCR beta chain was recovered during a study of T cell responses to AZD1222 COVID-19 vaccine. Notes on the study in general: Seropositive at baseline were only a handful of AZD1222 recipients.

With 6 bases removed from V and 8 bases from J, the gap between germline ends came to 17 bases. The CDR3 is made up of 13 amino acids. Germline assignment: CDR1 SGHRS and CDR2 YFSETQ. The repertoire was sequenced with immunoSEQ multiplex PCR; TCRdb's copy has only in-frame clones and lacks some. The sample includes some 150,000 clones, about 93% seen only once; the top ten take more than 3%. Details on this clone: What it binds is unknown.

This specimen was peripheral blood, taken on day 0 of AZD1222 vaccination. The chain couples TRBV5-1 to TRBJ1-2; D might be TRBD1 (6 bases). The TCR comes from an adult in good health. CDR3 in amino acids: CASTPGTSEGYTF. The CDR3 bases are TGCGCCAGCACCCCCGGGACATCCGAGGGCTACACCTTC.